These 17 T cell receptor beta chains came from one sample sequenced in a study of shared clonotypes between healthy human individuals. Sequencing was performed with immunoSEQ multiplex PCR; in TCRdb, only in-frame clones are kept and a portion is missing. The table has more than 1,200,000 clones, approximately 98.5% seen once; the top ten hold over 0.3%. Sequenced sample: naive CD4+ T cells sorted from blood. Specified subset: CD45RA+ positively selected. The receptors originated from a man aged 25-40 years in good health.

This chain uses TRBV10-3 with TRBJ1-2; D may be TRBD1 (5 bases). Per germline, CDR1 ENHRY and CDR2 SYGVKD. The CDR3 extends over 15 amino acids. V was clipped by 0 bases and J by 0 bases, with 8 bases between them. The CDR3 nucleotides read TGTGCCATCAGTGAGTCGGACAAGGCTAACTATGGCTACACCTTC. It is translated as CAISESDKANYGYTF.

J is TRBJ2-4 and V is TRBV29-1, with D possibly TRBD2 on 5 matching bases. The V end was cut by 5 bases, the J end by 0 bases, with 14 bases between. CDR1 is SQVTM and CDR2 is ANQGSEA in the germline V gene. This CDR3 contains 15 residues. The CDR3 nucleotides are TGCAGCGTTCGACTCGCAGGACTAGCCAAAAACATTCAGTACTTC. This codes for CSVRLAGLAKNIQYF.

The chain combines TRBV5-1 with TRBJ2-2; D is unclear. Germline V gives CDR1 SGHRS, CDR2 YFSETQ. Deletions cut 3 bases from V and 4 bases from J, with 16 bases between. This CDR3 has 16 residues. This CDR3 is CASSSGQGLGTGELFF. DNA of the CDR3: TGCGCCAGCAGCTCTGGTCAAGGTCTCGGCACCGGGGAGCTGTTTTTT.

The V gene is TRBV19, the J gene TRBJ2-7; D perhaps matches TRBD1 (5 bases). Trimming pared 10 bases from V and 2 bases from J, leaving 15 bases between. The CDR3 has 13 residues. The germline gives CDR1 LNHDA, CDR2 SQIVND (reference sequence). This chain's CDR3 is CATRQTATYEQYF. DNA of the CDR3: TGTGCCACAAGACAGACCGCTACCTACGAGCAGTACTTC.

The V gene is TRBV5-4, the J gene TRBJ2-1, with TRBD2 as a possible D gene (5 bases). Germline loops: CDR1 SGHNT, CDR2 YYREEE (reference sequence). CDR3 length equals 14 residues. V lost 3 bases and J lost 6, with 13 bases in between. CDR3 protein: CASSWENLANEQFF. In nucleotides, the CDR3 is TGTGCCAGCAGCTGGGAGAATCTAGCCAATGAGCAGTTCTTC.

CDR3 protein: CASSSSGSARGTDTQYF. The CDR3 DNA reads TGTGCCAGTAGTTCTAGCGGGAGCGCCAGGGGCACAGATACGCAGTATTTT. V gene TRBV19 combines with J gene TRBJ2-3; 10 positions agree with TRBD2. V gave up 5 bases and J gave up 1 base; unmatched junction bases: 9. The CDR3 extends over 17 amino acids. Per germline, CDR1 LNHDA and CDR2 SQIVND (reference sequence).

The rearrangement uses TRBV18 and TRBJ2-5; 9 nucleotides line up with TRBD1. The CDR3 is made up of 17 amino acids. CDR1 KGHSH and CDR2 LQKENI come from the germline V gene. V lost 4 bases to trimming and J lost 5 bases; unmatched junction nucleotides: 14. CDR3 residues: CASSLGTGTGRGETQYF. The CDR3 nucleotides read TGTGCCAGCTCACTAGGAACCGGGACAGGGAGGGGCGAGACCCAGTACTTC.

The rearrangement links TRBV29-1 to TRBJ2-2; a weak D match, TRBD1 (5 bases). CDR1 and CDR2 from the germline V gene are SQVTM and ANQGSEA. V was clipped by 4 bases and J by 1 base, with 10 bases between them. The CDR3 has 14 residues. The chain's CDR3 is CSVVDSLNTGELFF. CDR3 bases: TGCAGCGTTGTTGACAGCCTGAACACCGGGGAGCTGTTTTTT.

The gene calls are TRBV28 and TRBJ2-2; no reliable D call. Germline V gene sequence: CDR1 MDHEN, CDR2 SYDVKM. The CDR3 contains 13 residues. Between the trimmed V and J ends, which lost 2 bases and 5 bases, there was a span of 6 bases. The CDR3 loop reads CASSLGPTGELFF. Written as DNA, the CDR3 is TGTGCCAGCAGTTTAGGGCCGACCGGGGAGCTGTTTTTT.

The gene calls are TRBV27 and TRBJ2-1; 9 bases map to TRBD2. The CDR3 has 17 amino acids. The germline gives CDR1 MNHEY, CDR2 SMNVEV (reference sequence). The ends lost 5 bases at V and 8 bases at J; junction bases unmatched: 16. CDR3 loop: CASSHNKARGRADEQFF. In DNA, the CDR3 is TGTGCCAGCAGTCACAATAAAGCTCGCGGGAGGGCGGATGAGCAGTTCTTC.

CDR3: CASSENPGGTTGELFF. The CDR3 nucleotides are TGTGCCAGCAGCGAAAACCCAGGAGGGACCACCGGGGAGCTGTTTTTT. The rearrangement uses TRBV5-4 and TRBJ2-2, with TRBD2 as a possible D gene (6 bases). Germline assignment: CDR1 SGHNT and CDR2 YYREEE (reference sequence). This CDR3 contains 16 residues. Trimming pared 4 bases from V and 4 bases from J, leaving 17 bases between.

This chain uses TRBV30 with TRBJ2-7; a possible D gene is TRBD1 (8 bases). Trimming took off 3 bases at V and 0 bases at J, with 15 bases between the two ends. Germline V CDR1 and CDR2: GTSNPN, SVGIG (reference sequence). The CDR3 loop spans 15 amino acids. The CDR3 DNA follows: TGTGCCTGGAGCTTGGACAGGGAGGGCTCCTACGAGCAGTACTTC. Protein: CAWSLDREGSYEQYF. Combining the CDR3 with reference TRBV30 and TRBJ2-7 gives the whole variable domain SQTIHQWPATLVQPVGSPLSLECTVEGTSNPNLYWYRQAAGRGLQLLFYSVGIGQISSEVPQNLSASRPQDRQFILSSKKLLLSDSGFYLCAWSLDREGSYEQYFGPGTRLTVT.

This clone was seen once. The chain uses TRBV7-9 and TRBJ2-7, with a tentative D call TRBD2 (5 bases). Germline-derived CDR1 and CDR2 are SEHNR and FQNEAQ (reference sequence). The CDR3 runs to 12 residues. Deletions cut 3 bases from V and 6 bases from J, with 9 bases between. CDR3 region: CASSLSRGEQYF. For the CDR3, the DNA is TGTGCCAGCAGCTTGAGTCGGGGCGAGCAGTACTTC. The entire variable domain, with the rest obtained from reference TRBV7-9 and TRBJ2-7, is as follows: DTGVSQNPRHKITKRGQNVTFRCDPISEHNRLYWYRQTLGQGPEFLTYFQNEAQLEKSRLLSDRFSAERPKGSFSTLEIQRTEQGDSAMYLCASSLSRGEQYFGPGTRLTVT.

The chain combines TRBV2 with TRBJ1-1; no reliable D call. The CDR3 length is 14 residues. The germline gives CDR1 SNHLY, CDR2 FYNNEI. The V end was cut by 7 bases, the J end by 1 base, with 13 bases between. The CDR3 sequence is CASTTTSGNTEAFF. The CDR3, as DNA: TGTGCCAGCACCACGACGTCGGGGAACACTGAAGCTTTCTTT.

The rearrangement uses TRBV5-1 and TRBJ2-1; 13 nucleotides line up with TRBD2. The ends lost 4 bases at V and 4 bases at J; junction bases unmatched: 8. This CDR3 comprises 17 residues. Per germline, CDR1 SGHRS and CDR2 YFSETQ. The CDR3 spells CASSRRTSGSGYNEQFF. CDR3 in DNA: TGCGCCAGCAGCCGAAGGACTAGCGGGAGTGGTTACAATGAGCAGTTCTTC.

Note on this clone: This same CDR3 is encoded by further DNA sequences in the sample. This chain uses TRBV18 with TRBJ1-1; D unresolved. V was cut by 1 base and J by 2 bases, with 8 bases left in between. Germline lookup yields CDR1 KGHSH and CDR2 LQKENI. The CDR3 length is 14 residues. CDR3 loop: CASSPQRVNTEAFF. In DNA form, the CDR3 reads TGTGCCAGCTCACCACAAAGGGTTAACACTGAAGCTTTCTTT.

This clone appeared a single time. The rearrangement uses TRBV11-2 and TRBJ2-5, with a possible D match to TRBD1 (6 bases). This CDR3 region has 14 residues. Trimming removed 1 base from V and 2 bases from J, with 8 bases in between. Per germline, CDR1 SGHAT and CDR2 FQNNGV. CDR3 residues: CASSLGGQQETQYF. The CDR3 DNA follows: TGTGCCAGCAGCTTAGGAGGACAGCAAGAGACCCAGTACTTC.